Sequencing of this T cell receptor (beta chain) was carried out in a study of blood T cell repertoires in COVID-19. TCRdb's copy holds only in-frame clones and misses some; the assay was immunoSEQ multiplex PCR. The sample contains 40,000 to 50,000 clones, around 80% of which appear only once. V lost 2 bases and J lost 4, with 16 bases in between. Germline lookup yields CDR1 SGHRS and CDR2 YFSETQ. The CDR3 covers 16 residues. The rearrangement links TRBV5-1 to TRBJ2-1, with a possible D match to TRBD1 (6 bases). The TCR originated in a man in his forties or fifties with active or convalescent COVID-19. Sequencing was carried out using peripheral blood. Here the CDR3 reads CASSFSGEREYNEQFF. CDR3 coding DNA: TGCGCCAGCAGCTTTTCAGGGGAGAGGGAATACAATGAGCAGTTCTTC.